This T cell receptor (beta chain) was found in a study of response to subunit inactivated influenza vaccine. General study results and limits: Every seasonal influenza vaccination brings in few new T cells, the authors suggested.

This CDR3 comprises 16 residues. V was clipped by 5 bases and J by 2 bases, with 19 bases between them. The V gene's germline CDR1 is SEHNR and CDR2 FQNEAQ (reference sequence). For this clonotype: Its antigen is as yet unknown.

TCRdb recomputed calls from the RT-PCR reads with MiXCR, one row per CDR3 protein. The profile covers roughly 170,000 distinct CDR3 sequences, with 7.5% to 10% appearing a single time and approximately 10% taken by the ten largest. The chain recombines TRBV7-9 with TRBJ2-7; possible D gene TRBD2, 6 bases. The sample here was non-naive T cells sorted from PBMCs, taken on the day of vaccination. The receptor comes from a man aged 45-65 years who received an inactivated influenza vaccine. Here the CDR3 reads CASSRPPGGVAYEQYF. The CDR3 DNA reads TGTGCCAGCAGCCGCCCTCCGGGCGGGGTAGCCTACGAGCAGTACTTC.